This T cell receptor beta chain is from a study of T cell responses to AZD1222 COVID-19 vaccine. Measured with immunoSEQ multiplex PCR; TCRdb has only the in-frame clones, and not every one. The profile shows over 60,000 clones, about 80% of them singletons. Second-dose intervals of approximately 4 or approximately 12 weeks were pooled. Whole-study results and caveats: The sample set comprised mostly white British donors with more females, and clonal diversity was possibly underestimated. At 160-218 and 743-854, vaccine-associated CD4 TCRs were dominant, and they spanned spike. Reports indicate that nearly half of spike-specific TCRs are directed at unmutated variant regions.

About this clone: The antigen remains unidentified.

V lost 3 bases and J 5 bases, leaving 5 bases between the germline ends. The CDR3 length is 12 residues. This TCR was recovered from an adult who received the AZD1222 COVID-19 vaccine. The chain carries TRBV12-3 or TRBV12-4 and TRBJ1-3; no clear D. The source material was peripheral blood, sampled 28 days after the second AZD1222 dose. The CDR3 sequence: CASSFTRNTIYF. The CDR3 DNA is TGTGCCAGCAGTTTTACTCGAAACACCATATATTTT.